This T cell receptor beta chain comes out of a study of T cell repertoires in cytomegalovirus infection. Study background: Indications of both CMV infection and matching HLA type were provided by public TCR beta signatures.

V lost 5 bases, J lost 7 bases, and 5 bases lay in between. CDR3 length: 10 amino acids. Germline lookup yields CDR1 SGHVS and CDR2 FNYEAQ. MiXCR, applied by TCRdb to the reads, yields one record per CDR3 protein. The sample holds 150,000 to 200,000 distinct CDR3 sequences, under 15% seen once. In this sample, this clonotype turned up a few times. Its antigen remains unidentified. Study-wide results and limits: Clonotypes of TCR beta that were HLA-C-restricted and CMV-specific dominated the ex vivo response. The cumulative frequency of public TCR beta families distinguished individuals who carried CMV together with the relevant HLA.

Sequencing was performed on PBMCs. The sequence came from a human donor in good health (CMV status not recorded). Some clones in this sample may be carry-over from other donors' samples. The V gene is TRBV7-6, the J gene TRBJ1-1; D gene ambiguous. CDR3 bases: TGTGCCAGCAGCCGCCTTGAAGCTTTCTTT. It translates to CASSRLEAFF.